A single sample is the source of the 15 T cell receptor beta chains below, sequenced in a study of blood T cell repertoires in COVID-19. Profiling relied on immunoSEQ multiplex PCR, and the TCRdb table lists in-frame clones only, not all of them. Counted here are 300,000 to 450,000 clones, around 85% occurring once; the ten biggest clones make up approximately 3.7%. Source material: peripheral blood. The receptor source for this set is a woman aged 18-29 years with acute or convalescent COVID-19.

The chain is built from TRBV10-3 and TRBJ1-5, with D perhaps TRBD1 (5 bases). Germline V gene lookup returns CDR1 ENHRY and CDR2 SYGVKD. The CDR3 consists of 14 residues. The V end was cut by 3 bases, the J end by 4 bases, with 10 bases between. CDR3 DNA sequence: TGTGCCATCAGTGATGGACAACAGAATCAGCCCCAGCATTTT. It encodes CAISDGQQNQPQHF.

The chain carries TRBV5-1 and TRBJ2-7; 7 bases are a match to TRBD2. The CDR3 contains 15 residues. The V segment lost 2 bases and the J segment 2 bases; nucleotides outside the gene matches: 7. Germline assignment: CDR1 SGHRS and CDR2 YFSETQ. DNA of the CDR3: TGCGCCAGCAGCTTTGTAGCGGGCTCGGCCTACGAGCAGTACTTC. Translation: CASSFVAGSAYEQYF. The full variable domain, its missing parts supplied by reference TRBV5-1 and TRBJ2-7, is KAGVTQTPRYLIKTRGQQVTLSCSPISGHRSVSWYQQTPGQGLQFLFEYFSETQRNKGNFPGRFSGRQFSNSRSEMNVSTLELGDSALYLCASSFVAGSAYEQYFGPGTRLTVT.

The rearrangement joins TRBV6-1 to TRBJ2-2; 12 positions match TRBD2. Germline CDR1 is MNHNS and CDR2 is SASEGT. V lost 6 bases to trimming and J lost 5 bases; unmatched junction nucleotides: 10. The CDR3 consists of 17 residues. In DNA, the CDR3 is TGTGCCAGCAGGGAAACTAGCGGGGGGCCTACAACCGGGGAGCTGTTTTTT. As protein: CASRETSGGPTTGELFF.

This clone showed up just a few times. The gene calls are TRBV6-5 and TRBJ1-2, with 9 bases matching TRBD1. This CDR3 spans 15 amino acids. Trimming at V came to 5 bases and at J to 3 bases, leaving 7 bases not matched to a gene. Looked up from germline, CDR1 is MNHEY and CDR2 is SVGAGI. The chain's CDR3 is CASSLRQGGDYGYTF. The CDR3 region has the DNA TGTGCCAGCAGTCTCCGACAGGGGGGGGACTATGGCTACACCTTC.

This clone was counted a few times. The chain has TRBV19 and TRBJ1-3; the match to TRBD1 covers 10 bases. This CDR3 is built from 13 residues. CDR1 and CDR2 from the germline V gene are LNHDA and SQIVND (reference sequence). Trimming removed 7 bases from V and 6 bases from J; junction bases left unmatched: 3. In nucleotides, the CDR3 is TGTGCCAGTACCGGGACAGGGGAAAACACCATATATTTT. It is translated as CASTGTGENTIYF.

The chain joins TRBV24-1 to TRBJ2-7; D is perhaps TRBD1 (6 bases). The germline CDR1 and CDR2 sequences are KGHDR and SFDVKD. The CDR3 spans 16 residues. Trimming took 4 bases from V and 0 from J, leaving 15 bases between them. CDR3 coding DNA: TGTGCCACCAGTGACCGGACAGCCGAGAGCTCCTACGAGCAGTACTTC. It encodes CATSDRTAESSYEQYF.

This clone was observed once. J is TRBJ1-4 and V is TRBV6-5; possible D gene TRBD1, 5 bases. Germline loops: CDR1 MNHEY, CDR2 SVGAGI. The CDR3 spans 15 residues. The ends were cut back, 4 bases at V and 4 bases at J, with 13 bases in the middle. CDR3: CASSFLGGYNEKLFF. In nucleotides, the CDR3 is TGTGCCAGCAGTTTCCTGGGGGGGTATAATGAAAAACTGTTTTTT.

This chain uses TRBV7-3 with TRBJ1-1; D remains unclear. The CDR3 sequence is 13 residues long. V dropped 5 bases and J dropped 3 bases, with 10 bases sitting between them. Looked up from germline, CDR1 is SGHTA and CDR2 is FQGTGA. CDR3 in amino acids: CASSPNGDTEAFF. The CDR3 DNA is TGTGCCAGCAGCCCAAACGGGGACACTGAAGCTTTCTTT.

A remark on this clone: The same CDR3 arises from other DNA sequences in this sample as well. The chain joins TRBV28 to TRBJ1-4, with TRBD1 identical over 8 bases. Germline V gene lookup returns CDR1 MDHEN and CDR2 SYDVKM. Trimming at V came to 2 bases and at J to 8 bases, leaving 4 bases not matched to a gene. The CDR3 sequence is 14 residues long. The CDR3 here is CASSLGQGGEKLFF. The CDR3 DNA sequence: TGTGCCAGCAGTTTAGGACAGGGAGGGGAAAAACTGTTTTTT.

This clone was observed once. The chain couples TRBV19 to TRBJ2-7; possibly TRBD1 for D (6 bases). The CDR3 contains 11 residues. V lost 7 bases and J lost 4, with 8 bases in between. The germline gives CDR1 LNHDA, CDR2 SQIVND (reference sequence). CDR3 coding DNA: TGTGCCAGTAAGCAGGGGTACGAGCAGTACTTC. It encodes CASKQGYEQYF.

This clone came up a few times. The V and J genes are TRBV11-2 and TRBJ1-1; D not certain. The length of the CDR3 is 10 residues. CDR1 SGHAT and CDR2 FQNNGV come from the germline V gene. V lost 2 bases to trimming and J lost 8 bases, with 3 bases between them. The CDR3 spells CASSLTEAFF. The CDR3 nucleotides are TGTGCCAGCAGCTTAACAGAAGCTTTCTTT. The entire variable domain, with the rest obtained from reference TRBV11-2 and TRBJ1-1, is as follows: EAGVAQSPRYKIIEKRQSVAFWCNPISGHATLYWYQQILGQGPKLLIQFQNNGVVDDSQLPKDRFSAERLKGVDSTLKIQPAKLEDSAVYLCASSLTEAFFGQGTRLTVV.

About this clone itself: Other DNA sequences in this specimen translate into the identical CDR3. The V and J genes are TRBV28 and TRBJ2-7, with 9 positions matching TRBD1. From germline, CDR1 is MDHEN and CDR2 SYDVKM. Trimming removed 5 bases from V and 3 bases from J; junction bases left unmatched: 2. CDR3 length: 13 amino acids. CDR3 in DNA: TGTGCCAGCAGTCCGGGACAGGGCTACGAGCAGTACTTC. As protein: CASSPGQGYEQYF.

This chain links TRBV24-1 with TRBJ2-5; a weak D match, TRBD1 (6 bases). Germline loops: CDR1 KGHDR, CDR2 SFDVKD. V was pared by 2 bases and J by 2 bases, with 11 bases between. The CDR3 spans 15 residues. The CDR3 DNA follows: TGTGCCACCAGTGATTCTCGGACAGTTCAAGAGACCCAGTACTTC. Protein product: CATSDSRTVQETQYF.

The table lists this clone with a count of one. This chain joins TRBV6-5 and TRBJ2-3, with TRBD2 as a possible D gene (6 bases). The CDR3 extends over 13 amino acids. Germline loops: CDR1 MNHEY, CDR2 SVGAGI. V shed 11 bases and J shed 0 bases, with 12 bases lying between them. As DNA, the CDR3 is TGTGCCGTGGGCGGGGAAAGCACAGATACGCAGTATTTT. It is translated as CAVGGESTDTQYF.

This clone was seen many times. This chain joins TRBV4-2 and TRBJ1-3, with TRBD1 identical over 7 bases. Germline V gene lookup returns CDR1 LGHNA and CDR2 YNFKEQ. The CDR3 extends over 15 amino acids. Trimming cost V 0 bases and J 6 bases; bases outside gene matches: 5. The CDR3 nucleotides read TGTGCCAGCAGCCAAGACGGACAGGTCGCAAACACCATATATTTT. Protein product: CASSQDGQVANTIYF.